This is a list of T cell receptor beta chains from one sample in a study of monozygotic twins with inflammatory bowel disease. TCRdb reprocessed the 5' RACE reads; each CDR3 protein has one entry and no DNA is given. Reported are more than 300,000 distinct CDR3 sequences; the ten largest clones contain 2% to 3%. Sequenced input: blood. These receptors originate from a human donor with ulcerative colitis or Crohn's disease, or a healthy co-twin of an affected twin (not recorded which). CDR3s include the opening cysteine and the closing phenylalanine or tryptophan.

J gene	V gene	CDR3 protein
TRBJ1-5	TRBV12-3/TRBV12-4	CASSLWGAGSNQPQHF
TRBJ2-1	TRBV11-2	CASSLGGGVYNEQFF
TRBJ2-1	TRBV12-3/TRBV12-4	CASKLAERYNEQFF
TRBJ1-1	TRBV12-3/TRBV12-4	CASSTLYKGTNTEAFF
TRBJ2-3	TRBV5-6	CASSLGLAVLDTQYF
TRBJ2-1	TRBV5-1	CASSQGHNEQFF
TRBJ1-5	TRBV6-1	CASSPMRGSQPQHF
TRBJ2-7	TRBV28	CASSLLYEHYF
TRBJ2-7	TRBV7-2	CASSATLPPPYF
TRBJ2-1	TRBV25-1	CASSAQGNEQFF
TRBJ1-1	TRBV4-3	CASSQEGTYTEAFF
TRBJ2-3	TRBV10-3	CAISYGRDTDTQYF
TRBJ2-3	TRBV7-9	CASSAQVADTQYF